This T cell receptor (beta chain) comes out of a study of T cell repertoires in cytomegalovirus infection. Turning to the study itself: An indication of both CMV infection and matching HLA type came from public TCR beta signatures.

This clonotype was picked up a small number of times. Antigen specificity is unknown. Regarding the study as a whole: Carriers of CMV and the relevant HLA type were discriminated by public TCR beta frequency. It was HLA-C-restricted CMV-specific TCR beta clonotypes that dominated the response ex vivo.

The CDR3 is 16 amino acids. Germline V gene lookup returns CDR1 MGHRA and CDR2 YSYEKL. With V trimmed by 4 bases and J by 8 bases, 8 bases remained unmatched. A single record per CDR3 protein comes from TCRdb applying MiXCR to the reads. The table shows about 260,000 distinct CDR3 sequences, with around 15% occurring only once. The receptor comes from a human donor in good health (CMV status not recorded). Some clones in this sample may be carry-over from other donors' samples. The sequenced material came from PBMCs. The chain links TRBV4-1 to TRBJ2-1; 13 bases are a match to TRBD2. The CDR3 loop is CASSRSGTSGIHEQFF. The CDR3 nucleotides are TGCGCCAGCAGCCGGTCCGGGACTAGCGGGATTCATGAGCAGTTCTTC.